These 2 T cell receptor beta chains came from one sample sequenced in a study of human T cells and chemical hapten exposure. MiXCR, applied by TCRdb to the RACE reads, yields one record per CDR3 protein. Of about 160,000 distinct CDR3 sequences listed, 28% are singletons. Time point indicated: patch test 3, about 24 weeks after DPC sensitization. Noted treatment: therapeutic diphenylcyclopropenone sensitization with weekly scalp DPC. The sample consisted of whole blood, taken in connection with sensitization to the hapten diphenylcyclopropenone (DPC). These receptors were collected from a woman younger than 30 with alopecia areata. Some clones in this sample may be carry-over from other donors' samples.

The V call is TRBV7-2, the J call TRBJ2-2, with TRBD2 identical over 8 bases. The CDR3 covers 15 residues. Trimming took 5 bases from V and 3 from J; bases not matched to a gene: 5. Germline loops: CDR1 SGHTA, CDR2 FQGNSA. The CDR3 spells CASSPGTRYTGELFF. As DNA, the CDR3 is TGTGCCAGCAGCCCTGGGACTAGATACACCGGGGAGCTGTTTTTT.

The rearrangement links TRBV20-1 to TRBJ2-3; TRBD2 matches 9 bases. With 5 bases clipped from V and 3 bases from J, the junction kept 12 bases outside the gene matches. The germline CDR1 and CDR2 sequences are DFQATT and SNEGSKA (reference sequence). This CDR3 has 16 amino acids. In DNA, the CDR3 is TGCAGTGCTGTAAACCCCGGGACTAGCCCAACAGATACGCAGTATTTT. Its protein product is CSAVNPGTSPTDTQYF.